This entry lists 14 T cell receptor beta chains sequenced from one sample in a study of CD8 T cells in Susac syndrome. With random hexamers, about 0.45 to 1 ug RNA was reverse transcribed. Using its own MiXCR run on the immunoSEQ multiplex PCR reads, TCRdb lists one record per CDR3 protein. The sample records more than 150,000 distinct CDR3 sequences, nearly 97% being singletons. Sequenced material: CD8+ T cells from PBMCs. The receptors here all came from a human donor with multiple sclerosis.

The V and J genes are TRBV29-1 and TRBJ1-2; D not resolved. In germline, CDR1 is SQVTM, CDR2 ANQGSEA. The CDR3 sequence is 12 residues long. Deletions cut 3 bases from V and 4 bases from J, with 9 bases between. CDR3 residues: CSVEKPAYGYTF. In nucleotides, the CDR3 is TGCAGCGTTGAGAAGCCAGCCTATGGCTACACCTTC.

The chain carries TRBV25-1 and TRBJ1-6; D is undetermined. V lost 6 bases and J 7 bases, leaving 16 bases between the germline ends. Per the germline V gene, CDR1 is MGHDK and CDR2 is SYGVNS. CDR3 length: 15 residues. As DNA, the CDR3 is TGTGCCAGCAGCGGGGAACGTGGGTCGAATTCACCCCTCCACTTT. Amino acids: CASSGERGSNSPLHF.

The chain recombines TRBV9 with TRBJ2-1; 7 positions match TRBD2. CDR1 is SGDLS, CDR2 YYNGEE, per germline. This CDR3 is built from 15 residues. Trimming took 0 bases from V and 7 from J; bases not matched to a gene: 7. The CDR3 sequence is CASSVDLGLGNEQFF. The CDR3 nucleotides read TGTGCCAGCAGCGTAGACCTCGGACTAGGGAATGAGCAGTTCTTC.

This sequence joins TRBV29-1 and TRBJ2-6, with D unresolved. CDR1 is SQVTM and CDR2 is ANQGSEA in the germline V gene. The CDR3 spans 13 residues. Trimming removed 8 bases from V and 0 bases from J, with 8 bases in between. CDR3 sequence (DNA): TGCAGCTACCAATCCTCTGGGGCCAACGTCCTGACTTTC. The encoded protein is CSYQSSGANVLTF.

The V gene is TRBV30, the J gene TRBJ2-3; the D gene is possibly TRBD2 (5 bases). Trimming shortened V by 2 bases and J by 4 bases, and 10 bases separated the two germline ends. The CDR3 sequence is 13 residues long. Germline-derived CDR1 and CDR2 are GTSNPN and SVGIG (reference sequence). DNA of the CDR3: TGTGCCTGGAGTTCCGAACTAGCAGATACGCAGTATTTT. It translates to CAWSSELADTQYF.

The chain recombines TRBV13 with TRBJ2-1; TRBD1 aligns across 7 bases. CDR1 and CDR2 from the germline V gene are PRHDT and FYEKMQ (reference sequence). V was pared by 3 bases and J by 5 bases, with 7 bases of the junction left unmatched. This CDR3 spans 15 amino acids. The CDR3 DNA sequence: TGTGCCAGCAGCTTCGAACAGGGGTTCCACAATGAGCAGTTCTTC. As protein: CASSFEQGFHNEQFF.

The genes are TRBV27 and TRBJ2-1, with TRBD2 matching over 9 bases. J lost 5 bases, V lost 5 bases, and 7 bases had no gene match. Germline CDR1 reads MNHEY; CDR2 reads SMNVEV (reference sequence). The CDR3 contains 15 residues. The CDR3: CASSLPGLAHNEQFF. In DNA, the CDR3 is TGTGCCAGCAGTCTACCGGGACTAGCCCACAATGAGCAGTTCTTC.

This clonotype was counted a few times. V and J are TRBV5-6 and TRBJ1-5; D is undetermined. Germline CDR1 is SGHDT and CDR2 is YYEEEE. V was shortened by 4 bases and J by 7 bases, with 9 bases between the two germline ends. CDR3 length: 12 residues. The CDR3 region is CASSGGFQPQHF. The CDR3 nucleotides are TGTGCCAGCAGCGGAGGGTTCCAGCCCCAGCATTTT.

The chain is built from TRBV27 and TRBJ2-1, with 10 bases fitting TRBD1. This CDR3 spans 14 amino acids. V shed 4 bases and J 9 bases; nucleotides not matched to a gene: 6. Germline V gives CDR1 MNHEY, CDR2 SMNVEV (reference sequence). CDR3 sequence reads: CASSYGTGVGEQFF. The CDR3 nucleotides read TGTGCCAGCAGTTATGGGACAGGGGTTGGTGAGCAGTTCTTC.

J is TRBJ2-7 and V is TRBV20-1; TRBD1 agrees at 8 bases. CDR1 DFQATT and CDR2 SNEGSKA come from the germline V gene (reference sequence). The CDR3 sequence is 14 residues long. V was pared by 3 bases and J by 3 bases, with 7 bases of the junction left unmatched. The CDR3 region has the DNA TGCAGTGCTAGTAGGGGACAGGCCGGCTACGAGCAGTACTTC. Translating gives CSASRGQAGYEQYF.

The chain is built from TRBV19 and TRBJ1-1, with D unresolved. The V gene lost 8 bases and the J gene lost 2 bases, with 9 bases spanning the gap. CDR3 length: 12 amino acids. Germline CDR1 reads LNHDA; CDR2 reads SQIVND (reference sequence). The CDR3 protein is CASSSGNTEAFF. The CDR3 DNA reads as TGTGCCAGTTCATCAGGAAACACTGAAGCTTTCTTT.

This clonotype was seen a single time. This chain links TRBV6-5 with TRBJ2-7, with 9 bases matching TRBD2. Germline trimming cut 6 bases from V and 2 bases from J; bases unmatched to any gene: 8. Per germline, CDR1 MNHEY and CDR2 SVGAGI. CDR3 length: 15 amino acids. CDR3 in DNA: TGTGCCAGCAGCTTTAGCGGGGGACCGCCCTACGAGCAGTACTTC. Amino acids: CASSFSGGPPYEQYF.

This clonotype was observed a handful of times. The V and J genes are TRBV7-9 and TRBJ2-7; the match to TRBD1 covers 7 bases. Germline CDR1 is SEHNR and CDR2 is FQNEAQ (reference sequence). This CDR3 has 14 amino acids. V shed 8 bases and J 2 bases; nucleotides not matched to a gene: 9. CDR3 amino acids: CASSPTGSPYEQYF. The CDR3 coding sequence is TGTGCCAGCTCGCCGACAGGGAGCCCCTACGAGCAGTACTTC.

The J gene is TRBJ2-3, the V gene TRBV29-1, with 8 positions matching TRBD1. The CDR3 contains 15 residues. J gave up 1 base and V 7 bases, and 10 bases lay outside the gene matches. From germline, CDR1 is SQVTM and CDR2 ANQGSEA. The CDR3 coding sequence is TGCAGCGCCACCGAGGACAGGGTTGGCACAGATACGCAGTATTTT. Translated: CSATEDRVGTDTQYF.